These 22 T cell receptor beta chains originate from one sample sequenced in a study of long-term antiretroviral therapy in people with HIV. The immunoSEQ assay was v3.0, run at survey level. Sequencing was performed with immunoSEQ multiplex PCR; in TCRdb, only in-frame clones are kept and a portion is missing. The repertoire consists of fewer than 30,000 clones, with approximately 86% occurring once and the leading ten covering around 4.7%. The sequencing used unsorted PBMCs, collected 0.8 years after starting antiretroviral therapy. These receptors came from a woman in her 30s with HIV.

This sequence joins TRBV5-5 and TRBJ1-1; D not resolved. The CDR3 consists of 14 residues. The germline V gene has CDR1 SGHKS and CDR2 YYEKEE (reference sequence). V was pared by 2 bases and J by 0 bases, with 8 bases between. The CDR3 sequence is CASSFLAVNTEAFF. The CDR3 DNA is TGTGCCAGCAGCTTCTTGGCAGTGAACACTGAAGCTTTCTTT.

The gene calls are TRBV5-1 and TRBJ2-1; D uncertain. Germline-derived CDR1 and CDR2 are SGHRS and YFSETQ. With 0 bases removed from V and 4 bases from J, the gap between germline ends came to 8 bases. This CDR3 has 14 residues. The CDR3 is CASSLAGVYNEQFF. DNA for the CDR3: TGCGCCAGCAGCTTGGCAGGAGTTTACAATGAGCAGTTCTTC. The full variable domain, its missing parts supplied by reference TRBV5-1 and TRBJ2-1, is KAGVTQTPRYLIKTRGQQVTLSCSPISGHRSVSWYQQTPGQGLQFLFEYFSETQRNKGNFPGRFSGRQFSNSRSEMNVSTLELGDSALYLCASSLAGVYNEQFFGPGTRLTVL.

The chain uses TRBV7-8 and TRBJ1-5; D ambiguous. Germline V CDR1 and CDR2: SGHVS, FQNEAQ. This CDR3 has 15 amino acids. Trimming took 1 base from V and 1 from J, leaving 8 bases between them. CDR3 in amino acids: CASSLVPGSNQPQHF. CDR3 DNA: TGTGCCAGCAGCTTAGTTCCGGGAAGCAATCAGCCCCAGCATTTT.

The chain uses TRBV14 and TRBJ2-3; D call uncertain. Trimming took off 4 bases at V and 4 bases at J, with 9 bases between the two ends. The CDR3 extends over 13 amino acids. Germline V gene data show CDR1 as SGHDN and CDR2 as FVKESK. CDR3 loop: CASSRQRPDTQYF. The CDR3 DNA follows: TGTGCCAGCAGCCGTCAACGGCCAGATACGCAGTATTTT.

The chain uses TRBV18 and TRBJ1-5; weak D call: TRBD1 (5 bases). CDR3 size: 13 residues. CDR1 is KGHSH and CDR2 is LQKENI in the germline V gene. V was pared by 3 bases and J by 7 bases, with 10 bases between. The CDR3 is CASSPSRGQPQHF. The CDR3 DNA sequence: TGTGCCAGCTCACCCTCCCGGGGGCAGCCCCAGCATTTT.

This clone has a single count. The genes are TRBV30 and TRBJ2-5, with D possibly TRBD1 on 7 matching bases. Germline V gene data show CDR1 as GTSNPN and CDR2 as SVGIG (reference sequence). V lost 3 bases and J lost 0, with 32 bases in between. The CDR3 extends over 21 amino acids. The CDR3 reads CAWSPPRGFEGGNTYQETQYF. In DNA, the CDR3 is TGTGCCTGGAGCCCACCCAGGGGGTTTGAGGGGGGTAACACGTACCAAGAGACCCAGTACTTC.

The chain is built from TRBV15 and TRBJ1-5; D possibly corresponds to TRBD1 (6 bases). With 1 base removed from V and 2 bases from J, the gap between germline ends came to 9 bases. CDR3 length equals 15 residues. CDR1 LNHNV and CDR2 YYDKDF come from the germline V gene (reference sequence). The CDR3 reads CATSRAPGGNQPQHF. The CDR3 nucleotides read TGTGCCACCAGCAGAGCCCCAGGGGGCAATCAGCCCCAGCATTTT. The entire variable domain, with the rest obtained from reference TRBV15 and TRBJ1-5, is as follows: DAMVIQNPRYQVTQFGKPVTLSCSQTLNHNVMYWYQQKSSQAPKLLFHYYDKDFNNEADTPDNFQSRRPNTSFCFLDIRSPGLGDTAMYLCATSRAPGGNQPQHFGDGTRLSIL.

This chain uses TRBV9 with TRBJ2-1; the D is unclear. Germline V CDR1 and CDR2: SGDLS, YYNGEE. V was cut by 3 bases and J by 10 bases, with 17 bases left in between. This CDR3 has 14 amino acids. This CDR3 is CASSGLRGSGEQFF. CDR3 nucleotide sequence: TGTGCCAGCAGCGGGTTGAGAGGAAGTGGCGAGCAGTTCTTC. Full variable domain (rest looked up from reference TRBV9 and TRBJ2-1): DSGVTQTPKHLITATGQRVTLRCSPRSGDLSVYWYQQSLDQGLQFLIQYYNGEERAKGNILERFSAQQFPDLHSELNLSSLELGDSALYFCASSGLRGSGEQFFGPGTRLTVL.

This chain connects TRBV30 to TRBJ2-7; 11 bases line up with TRBD1. CDR3 length: 13 residues. The J segment lost 8 bases and the V segment lost 3 bases, leaving 6 bases of the junction unmatched. The germline V gene encodes CDR1 GTSNPN and CDR2 SVGIG (reference sequence). The CDR3 region has the DNA TGTGCCTGGAGGACTCGGGACAGGGGGAAGCAGTACTTC. Its translation is CAWRTRDRGKQYF. The whole variable domain, remainder taken from reference TRBV30 and TRBJ2-7, is SQTIHQWPATLVQPVGSPLSLECTVEGTSNPNLYWYRQAAGRGLQLLFYSVGIGQISSEVPQNLSASRPQDRQFILSSKKLLLSDSGFYLCAWRTRDRGKQYFGPGTRLTVT.

This clone was seen only once. The J gene is TRBJ2-3, the V gene TRBV9; 10 nucleotides line up with TRBD1. V shed 2 bases, J shed 5 bases, and the junction held 2 bases outside the gene matches. The germline CDR1 and CDR2 sequences are SGDLS and YYNGEE. The CDR3 consists of 14 residues. The CDR3 spells CASSVRDRGDTQYF. The CDR3 DNA reads TGTGCCAGCAGCGTTCGGGACAGGGGAGATACGCAGTATTTT.

V gene TRBV2 combines with J gene TRBJ1-2, with a possible D match to TRBD1 (6 bases). Germline-derived CDR1 and CDR2 are SNHLY and FYNNEI. The CDR3 length is 15 residues. The germline V and J ends were trimmed by 6 bases and 8 bases, with 22 bases remaining between them. CDR3 loop: CASSGGQPNHGGYTF. The CDR3 DNA reads TGTGCCAGCAGCGGTGGACAGCCCAACCACGGGGGCTACACCTTC.

J is TRBJ2-6 and V is TRBV6-4; no definite D call. The CDR3 extends over 14 amino acids. Germline V gives CDR1 MRHNA, CDR2 SNTAGT. V shed 4 bases and J shed 0 bases, with 4 bases lying between them. The CDR3 DNA reads as TGTGCCAGCAGTGGGGACTCTGGGGCCAACGTCCTGACTTTC. Protein sequence: CASSGDSGANVLTF.

The chain joins TRBV10-3 to TRBJ1-3; D is perhaps TRBD1 (6 bases). The CDR3 loop spans 15 amino acids. V lost 6 bases to trimming and J lost 3 bases, with 15 bases between them. Looked up from germline, CDR1 is ENHRY and CDR2 is SYGVKD. CDR3 DNA sequence: TGTGCCATCAGCGCAGACAGGAGGGATGGAAACACCATATATTTT. This codes for CAISADRRDGNTIYF.

The chain has TRBV29-1 and TRBJ2-5, with D perhaps assigned TRBD1 or TRBD2 (5 bases each). The CDR3 runs to 11 residues. V lost 3 bases to trimming and J lost 12 bases, with 14 bases between them. The germline gives CDR1 SQVTM, CDR2 ANQGSEA. CDR3 bases: TGCAGCGTTGATGGGGGAAGAGCCAAGTACTTC. Its protein is CSVDGGRAKYF.

V is TRBV5-6 and J is TRBJ1-1; TRBD1 matches 7 bases. Germline values: CDR1 SGHDT, CDR2 YYEEEE. CDR3 length: 14 residues. J was trimmed by 7 bases and V by 4 bases; bases with no gene match: 10. The CDR3 loop reads CASSRRGPRVEAFF. The CDR3 DNA follows: TGTGCCAGCAGCCGGAGGGGGCCACGGGTTGAAGCTTTCTTT.

V usage is TRBV11-1 and J usage is TRBJ1-1; D not certain. Germline CDR1 and CDR2: SGHAT and FQDESV (reference sequence). There are 16 residues in the CDR3. Trimming removed 4 bases at V and 5 bases at J, with 20 bases between. The CDR3 DNA sequence: TGTGCCAGCAGCTCCCCCCCAGGACTTCCGGGGACTGAAGCTTTCTTT. Residues: CASSSPPGLPGTEAFF.

The chain combines TRBV27 with TRBJ2-1; 11 bases match TRBD2. The CDR3 consists of 16 residues. CDR1 is MNHEY, CDR2 SMNVEV, per germline (reference sequence). With V trimmed by 5 bases and J by 7 bases, 10 bases remained unmatched. CDR3 sequence (DNA): TGTGCCAGCAGTCAACCGGGACTAGCGGAAATGAATGAGCAGTTCTTC. It is translated as CASSQPGLAEMNEQFF.

The chain links TRBV29-1 to TRBJ1-1; 7 nucleotides align to TRBD1. V shed 6 bases and J 0 bases; nucleotides not matched to a gene: 4. Germline CDR1 and CDR2: SQVTM and ANQGSEA. This CDR3 spans 13 amino acids. CDR3 bases: TGCAGCGTGGACAGGTTCATGAACACTGAAGCTTTCTTT. It is translated as CSVDRFMNTEAFF.

Only one count was recorded for this clone. The CDR3 bases are TGTGCCAGCAGCCCGAGCGGGACAGGAATCAACACCGGGGAGCTGTTTTTT. Encoded protein: CASSPSGTGINTGELFF. The chain combines TRBV11-2 with TRBJ2-2, with TRBD1 as a possible D gene (8 bases). The CDR3 consists of 17 residues. Germline loops: CDR1 SGHAT, CDR2 FQNNGV. The V gene lost 5 bases and the J gene lost 2 bases, with 18 bases spanning the gap.

V usage is TRBV12-5 and J usage is TRBJ1-1; a weak D match, TRBD1 (6 bases). Germline-derived CDR1 and CDR2 are LGHNT and FRNRAP. The CDR3 totals 13 residues. V dropped 6 bases and J dropped 1 base, with 9 bases sitting between them. The CDR3 DNA follows: TGTGCTAGTGGATCCAGGGGGAACACTGAAGCTTTCTTT. The encoded protein is CASGSRGNTEAFF.

The chain employs TRBV30 and TRBJ2-7, with D maybe TRBD1 (6 bases). The CDR3 runs to 12 residues. Looked up from germline, CDR1 is GTSNPN and CDR2 is SVGIG (reference sequence). The ends were cut back, 5 bases at V and 2 bases at J, with 10 bases in the middle. The CDR3 coding sequence is TGTGCCTGGGGTAGGGGGACCTACGAGCAGTACTTC. Translating gives CAWGRGTYEQYF. Full variable domain (outside the CDR3, taken from reference TRBV30 and TRBJ2-7): SQTIHQWPATLVQPVGSPLSLECTVEGTSNPNLYWYRQAAGRGLQLLFYSVGIGQISSEVPQNLSASRPQDRQFILSSKKLLLSDSGFYLCAWGRGTYEQYFGPGTRLTVT.

This chain links TRBV19 with TRBJ2-3; D may correspond to TRBD1 or TRBD2 (5 bases each). The length of the CDR3 is 16 residues. The germline V gene has CDR1 LNHDA and CDR2 SQIVND (reference sequence). V lost 1 base, J lost 2 bases, and 13 bases lay in between. CDR3 loop: CASSIVWGTTTDTQYF. The CDR3 nucleotides read TGTGCCAGTAGTATAGTATGGGGGACCACCACAGATACGCAGTATTTT.